This T cell receptor (beta chain) stems from a study of T-cell reconstitution after alpha-beta-depleted transplantation in children. CDR3 length: 13 amino acids. The germline V gene encodes CDR1 SNHLY and CDR2 FYNNEI. The V and J ends lost 3 bases and 6 bases respectively, with 9 bases between them. A library of TCRbeta sequences, prepared with unique molecular identifiers, was generated. TCRdb called the PCR reads again in MiXCR, with one record for every CDR3 protein. Seen here are 550,000 to 800,000 distinct CDR3 sequences, around 12% observed once, and the top ten hold 0.79%. This clonotype was detected only a few times. No antigen is known for it. Study-level results: Several hundred expanded graft clones reportedly were the source of alpha-beta T cells about two months after transplant. Once a year had passed after transplant, T-cell counts and diversity came mostly from newly produced T cells.

V gene TRBV2 combines with J gene TRBJ2-1; unclear D gene. The receptor's source is a girl aged 2 to 9 with congenital amegakaryocytic thrombocytopenia, due to receive a stem cell transplant. The specimen was PBMCs, collected before TCRalphabeta/CD19-depleted stem cell transplant. CDR3 DNA sequence: TGTGCCAGCAGTGAGCGTCTTACCAATGAGCAGTTCTTC. It encodes CASSERLTNEQFF.